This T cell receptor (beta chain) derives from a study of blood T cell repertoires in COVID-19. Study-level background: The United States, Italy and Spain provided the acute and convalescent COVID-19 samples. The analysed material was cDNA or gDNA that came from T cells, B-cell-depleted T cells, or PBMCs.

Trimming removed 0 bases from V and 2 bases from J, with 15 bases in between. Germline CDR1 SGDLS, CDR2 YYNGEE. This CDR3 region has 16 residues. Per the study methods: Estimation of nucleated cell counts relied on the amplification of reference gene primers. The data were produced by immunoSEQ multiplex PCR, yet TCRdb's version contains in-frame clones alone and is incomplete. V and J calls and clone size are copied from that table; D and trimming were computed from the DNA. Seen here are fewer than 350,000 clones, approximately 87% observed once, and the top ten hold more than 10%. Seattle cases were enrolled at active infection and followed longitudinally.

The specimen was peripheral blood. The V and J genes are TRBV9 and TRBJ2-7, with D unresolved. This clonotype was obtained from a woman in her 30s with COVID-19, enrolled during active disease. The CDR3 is CASSVGPLRIPYEQYF. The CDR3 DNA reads TGTGCCAGCAGCGTAGGTCCCCTCAGGATACCCTACGAGCAGTACTTC.